The clone carrying this T cell receptor beta chain was counted at least ten times. Each CDR3 protein gets one entry after TCRdb re-called the 5' RACE reads with MiXCR. Here the sample spans roughly 500,000 distinct CDR3 sequences, less than 25% being singletons. These data come from a study of identical twins. The germline V gene has CDR1 DFQATT and CDR2 SNEGSKA (reference sequence). Trimming removed 5 bases from V and 7 bases from J, with 15 bases in between. The CDR3 covers 13 residues. These same data were also listed under a study on T cells expressing NK-cell markers. That report notes: The use of an anti-gamma-delta TCR antibody, which was added in several experiments, restricted sorting to T cells expressing alpha-beta TCR.

The TCR sequence derives from a woman aged 18-29 years in good health. The J gene is TRBJ2-1, the V gene TRBV20-1, with a tentative D call TRBD1 (5 bases). The material sequenced was CD4+ T cells sorted from blood. CDR3 amino acids: CSAPRAPGNEQFF. The DNA for the CDR3 is TGCAGTGCTCCTAGGGCACCAGGGAATGAGCAGTTCTTC.